What follows is one T cell receptor beta chain and its context. The table came from immunoSEQ multiplex PCR; TCRdb's copy has only in-frame clones and leaves some out. The table records 160,000 or so clones, under 90% of them present only once. Enrollees, about 18 to 90 years old, lived in about two dozen US areas. J lost 4 bases, V lost 1 base, and 13 bases had no gene match. The CDR3 spans 18 residues. The V gene's germline CDR1 is MGHRA and CDR2 YSYEKL. This specimen comes from a study of blood T cell repertoires in COVID-19. Sequenced input: PBMCs or T cells enriched from blood (not recorded which). This TCR came from a woman in her fifties or sixties who had recovered from COVID-19. The chain uses TRBV4-1 and TRBJ2-5; 9 bases are shared with TRBD2. Written as DNA, the CDR3 is TGCGCCAGCAGCCAAGTAACGTCGCGGGGGGGCCAGGGAGAGACCCAGTACTTC. It specifies CASSQVTSRGGQGETQYF.